One sample yielded the 14 T cell receptor beta chains listed below, sequenced in a study of shared clonotypes between healthy human individuals. Data came from immunoSEQ multiplex PCR; TCRdb stores just in-frame clones and leaves some out. Among over 2 million clones listed, 90% to 95% were seen once. Sequences were obtained from naive CD4+ T cells sorted from blood. Sample subset: CD45RA+ positively selected. These TCRs come from a young man in good health.

V usage is TRBV25-1 and J usage is TRBJ2-5, with D unresolved. Between the trimmed V and J ends, which lost 5 bases and 5 bases, there was a span of 12 bases. Germline lookup yields CDR1 MGHDK and CDR2 SYGVNS. There are 13 residues in the CDR3. This CDR3 is CASSQVGQETQYF. In DNA, the CDR3 is TGTGCCAGCAGTCAAGTGGGTCAGGAGACCCAGTACTTC.

The V call is TRBV4-1, the J call TRBJ1-2; possibly TRBD1 for D (5 bases). The CDR3 is made up of 14 amino acids. Germline V gene sequence: CDR1 MGHRA, CDR2 YSYEKL. Trimming removed 1 base from V and 10 bases from J, with 16 bases in between. The CDR3 reads CASSQVGAKLDYTF. DNA of the CDR3: TGCGCCAGCAGCCAAGTCGGGGCGAAGCTTGACTACACCTTC.

The genes are TRBV18 and TRBJ2-1, with TRBD2 matching 12 bases. The length of the CDR3 is 16 residues. Germline trimming cut 1 base from V and 8 bases from J; bases unmatched to any gene: 6. In germline, CDR1 is KGHSH, CDR2 LQKENI. The CDR3 nucleotides are TGTGCCAGCTCACCACAGGCTAGCGGGAGGGTCGATGAGCAGTTCTTC. This sequence encodes CASSPQASGRVDEQFF.

The chain joins TRBV5-1 to TRBJ2-7; 10 positions agree with TRBD2. Germline loops: CDR1 SGHRS, CDR2 YFSETQ. The V segment lost 2 bases and the J segment 2 bases; nucleotides outside the gene matches: 4. This CDR3 region has 15 residues. The CDR3: CASSLLAGTTYEQYF. Here the CDR3 DNA reads TGCGCCAGCAGCTTACTAGCGGGGACTACCTACGAGCAGTACTTC.

This chain connects TRBV7-2 to TRBJ2-1, with 8 bases that match TRBD2. In germline, CDR1 is SGHTA, CDR2 FQGNSA. The CDR3 spans 15 residues. The J segment lost 6 bases and the V segment lost 7 bases, leaving 11 bases of the junction unmatched. Here the CDR3 reads CASKLGASGRNEQFF. The CDR3 coding sequence is TGTGCCAGCAAGTTGGGAGCTAGCGGGCGCAATGAGCAGTTCTTC. The full variable domain, rest sourced from reference TRBV7-2 and TRBJ2-1, is GAGVSQSPSNKVTEKGKDVELRCDPISGHTALYWYRQSLGQGLEFLIYFQGNSAPDKSGLPSDRFSAERTGGSVSTLTIQRTQQEDSAVYLCASKLGASGRNEQFFGPGTRLTVL.

This chain connects TRBV10-1 to TRBJ2-2; 8 bases align to TRBD1. The V and J ends lost 6 bases and 6 bases, in that order; junction bases with no gene match: 9. CDR3 size: 15 residues. Germline V CDR1 and CDR2: WNHNN, SYGVQD (reference sequence). CDR3 nucleotides: TGCGCCAGCAGCTCGGACAGGGCGCGATCCGGGGAGCTGTTTTTT. Residues: CASSSDRARSGELFF.

This chain uses TRBV19 with TRBJ1-4, with TRBD1 as a possible D gene (6 bases). Per the germline V gene, CDR1 is LNHDA and CDR2 is SQIVND (reference sequence). This CDR3 contains 13 residues. V was cut by 7 bases and J by 8 bases, with 14 bases left in between. The CDR3 DNA follows: TGTGCCAGTACAACAGGGAAAGGAGAAAAACTGTTTTTT. This sequence encodes CASTTGKGEKLFF.

The chain is built from TRBV6-1 and TRBJ2-5; 9 bases line up with TRBD1. The CDR3 length is 17 residues. Germline V gives CDR1 MNHNS, CDR2 SASEGT. The trim removed 4 bases at V and 0 bases at J, leaving 9 bases unmatched. The CDR3 region has the DNA TGTGCCAGCAGTGTCCTCGGACAGGGGCTGTACCAAGAGACCCAGTACTTC. Translation: CASSVLGQGLYQETQYF.

The chain carries TRBV27 and TRBJ2-1; TRBD2 agrees at 13 bases. Per germline, CDR1 MNHEY and CDR2 SMNVEV (reference sequence). There are 16 residues in the CDR3. Losses at the gene ends were 5 bases for V and 6 bases for J; bases not matched to a gene: 7. The CDR3 loop is CASSLRWTSGSNEQFF. In DNA form, the CDR3 reads TGTGCCAGCAGTCTCCGCTGGACTAGCGGGAGCAATGAGCAGTTCTTC.

The CDR3 loop is CASSGRTPVLEKLFF. DNA of the CDR3: TGTGCCAGCAGCGGCCGGACTCCCGTGCTGGAAAAACTGTTTTTT. The rearrangement uses TRBV5-8 and TRBJ1-4; no firm D call. Trimming shortened V by 4 bases and J by 8 bases, and 18 bases separated the two germline ends. Per the germline V gene, CDR1 is SGHTS and CDR2 is YDEGEE. The CDR3 extends over 15 amino acids.

The chain combines TRBV6-5 with TRBJ2-3, with 7 bases aligning to TRBD1. The CDR3 covers 13 residues. Germline V CDR1 and CDR2: MNHEY, SVGAGI. The V and J ends lost 5 bases and 6 bases, in that order; junction bases with no gene match: 5. The CDR3 loop is CASSPTGVDTQYF. The CDR3 bases are TGTGCCAGCAGTCCTACAGGGGTTGATACGCAGTATTTT.

J is TRBJ2-7 and V is TRBV4-1; 11 bases align to TRBD2. Germline CDR1 and CDR2: MGHRA and YSYEKL. This CDR3 is 17 amino acids long. With 1 base clipped from V and 2 bases from J, the junction kept 7 bases outside the gene matches. This CDR3 reads CASSQGASGRFAYEQYF. CDR3 DNA sequence: TGCGCCAGCAGCCAAGGGGCTAGCGGGAGGTTCGCCTACGAGCAGTACTTC.

V is TRBV5-1 and J is TRBJ1-4, with D unresolved. This CDR3 spans 14 amino acids. V was cut by 4 bases and J by 0 bases, with 7 bases left in between. From germline, CDR1 is SGHRS and CDR2 YFSETQ. The CDR3 DNA follows: TGCGCCAGCAGCCCACTTGCAACTAATGAAAAACTGTTTTTT. Its protein is CASSPLATNEKLFF. Combining the CDR3 with reference TRBV5-1 and TRBJ1-4 gives the whole variable domain KAGVTQTPRYLIKTRGQQVTLSCSPISGHRSVSWYQQTPGQGLQFLFEYFSETQRNKGNFPGRFSGRQFSNSRSEMNVSTLELGDSALYLCASSPLATNEKLFFGSGTQLSVL.

V usage is TRBV11-2 and J usage is TRBJ2-7; the D gene is possibly TRBD2 (5 bases). Trimming removed 1 base at V and 2 bases at J, with 12 bases between. CDR3 length: 15 residues. The germline V gene has CDR1 SGHAT and CDR2 FQNNGV. The CDR3 nucleotides are TGTGCCAGCAGCTTAGTCCCCTCGACTACCTACGAGCAGTACTTC. Its protein product is CASSLVPSTTYEQYF.